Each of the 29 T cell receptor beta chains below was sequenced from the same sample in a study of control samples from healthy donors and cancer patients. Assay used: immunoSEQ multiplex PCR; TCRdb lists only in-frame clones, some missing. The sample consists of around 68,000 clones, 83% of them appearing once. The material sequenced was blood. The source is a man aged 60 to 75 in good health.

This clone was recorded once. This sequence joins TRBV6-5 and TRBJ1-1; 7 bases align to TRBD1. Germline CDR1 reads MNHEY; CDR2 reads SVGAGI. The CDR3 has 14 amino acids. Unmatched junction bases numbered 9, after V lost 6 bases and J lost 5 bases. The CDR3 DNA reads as TGTGCCAGCAGAACAGGGGTGCGGTGGACTGAAGCTTTCTTT. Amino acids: CASRTGVRWTEAFF.

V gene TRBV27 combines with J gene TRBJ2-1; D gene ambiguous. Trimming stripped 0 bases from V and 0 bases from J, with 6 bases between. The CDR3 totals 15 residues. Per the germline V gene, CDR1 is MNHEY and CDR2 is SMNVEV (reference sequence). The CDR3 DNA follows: TGTGCCAGCAGTTTATCGAGGAGCTCCTACAATGAGCAGTTCTTC. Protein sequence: CASSLSRSSYNEQFF.

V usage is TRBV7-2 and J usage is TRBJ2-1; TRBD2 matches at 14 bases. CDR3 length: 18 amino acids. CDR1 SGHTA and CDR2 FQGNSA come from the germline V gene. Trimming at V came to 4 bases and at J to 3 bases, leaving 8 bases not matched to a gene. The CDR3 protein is CASSYKTSGRADYNEQFF. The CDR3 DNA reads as TGTGCCAGCAGCTATAAGACTAGCGGGAGGGCAGACTACAATGAGCAGTTCTTC. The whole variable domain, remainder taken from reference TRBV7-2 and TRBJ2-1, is GAGVSQSPSNKVTEKGKDVELRCDPISGHTALYWYRQSLGQGLEFLIYFQGNSAPDKSGLPSDRFSAERTGGSVSTLTIQRTQQEDSAVYLCASSYKTSGRADYNEQFFGPGTRLTVL.

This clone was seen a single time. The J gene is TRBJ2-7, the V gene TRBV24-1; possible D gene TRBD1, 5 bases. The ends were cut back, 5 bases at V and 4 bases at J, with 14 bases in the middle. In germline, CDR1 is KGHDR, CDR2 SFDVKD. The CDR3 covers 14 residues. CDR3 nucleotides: TGTGCCACCAGTGCTGGACACGGTCCTTACGAGCAGTACTTC. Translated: CATSAGHGPYEQYF.

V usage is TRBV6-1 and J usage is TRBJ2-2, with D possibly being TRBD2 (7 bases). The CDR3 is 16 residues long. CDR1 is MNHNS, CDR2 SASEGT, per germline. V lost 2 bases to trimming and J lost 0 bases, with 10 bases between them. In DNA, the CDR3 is TGTGCCAGCAGTGAACAGGGGAGGGCGAACACCGGGGAGCTGTTTTTT. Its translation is CASSEQGRANTGELFF.

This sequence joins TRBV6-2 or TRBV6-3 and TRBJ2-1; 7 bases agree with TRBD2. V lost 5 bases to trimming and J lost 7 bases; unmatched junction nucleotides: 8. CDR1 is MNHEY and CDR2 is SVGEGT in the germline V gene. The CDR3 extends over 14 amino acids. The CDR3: CASSPRLRENEQFF. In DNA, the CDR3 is TGTGCCAGCAGTCCGCGGCTGCGGGAGAATGAGCAGTTCTTC.

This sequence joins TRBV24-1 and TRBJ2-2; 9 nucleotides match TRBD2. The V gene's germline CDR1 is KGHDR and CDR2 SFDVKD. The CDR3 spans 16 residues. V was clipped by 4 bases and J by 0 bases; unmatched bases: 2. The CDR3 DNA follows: TGTGCCACCAGTGACCCTAGCGGGGCGAACACCGGGGAGCTGTTTTTT. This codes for CATSDPSGANTGELFF.

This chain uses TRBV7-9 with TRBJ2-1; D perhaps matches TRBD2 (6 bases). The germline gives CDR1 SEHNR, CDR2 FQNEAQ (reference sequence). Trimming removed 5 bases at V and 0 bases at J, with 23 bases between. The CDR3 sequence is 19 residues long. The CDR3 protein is CASSPRPLGLRSSYNEQFF. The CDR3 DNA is TGTGCCAGCAGCCCCAGACCGCTAGGACTACGTAGCTCCTACAATGAGCAGTTCTTC.

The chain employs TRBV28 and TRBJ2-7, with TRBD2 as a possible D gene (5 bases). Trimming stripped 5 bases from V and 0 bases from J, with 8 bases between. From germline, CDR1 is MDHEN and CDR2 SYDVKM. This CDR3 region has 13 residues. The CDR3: CASSPGNSYEQYF. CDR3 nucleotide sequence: TGTGCCAGCAGTCCCGGGAACTCCTACGAGCAGTACTTC.

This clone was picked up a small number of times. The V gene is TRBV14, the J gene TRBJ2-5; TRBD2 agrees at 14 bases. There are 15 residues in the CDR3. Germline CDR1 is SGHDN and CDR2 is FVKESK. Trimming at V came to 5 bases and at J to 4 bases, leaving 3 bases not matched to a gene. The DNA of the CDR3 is TGTGCCAGCAGCGAGGGACTAGCGGGAGTAGAGACCCAGTACTTC. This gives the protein CASSEGLAGVETQYF.

The DNA of the CDR3 is TGTGCCAGCAGTCCAACGGGGAGCCCCTATAGCAATCAGCCCCAGCATTTT. Translated: CASSPTGSPYSNQPQHF. The genes are TRBV27 and TRBJ1-5; D is ambiguous. Per germline, CDR1 MNHEY and CDR2 SMNVEV (reference sequence). With 5 bases removed from V and 0 bases from J, the gap between germline ends came to 17 bases. The CDR3 has 17 amino acids.

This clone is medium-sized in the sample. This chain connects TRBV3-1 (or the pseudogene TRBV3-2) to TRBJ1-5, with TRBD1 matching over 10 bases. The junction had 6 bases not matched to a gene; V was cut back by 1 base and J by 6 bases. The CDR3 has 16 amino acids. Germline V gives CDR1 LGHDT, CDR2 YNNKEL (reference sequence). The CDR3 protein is CASSQAGTGAPQPQHF. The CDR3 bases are TGTGCCAGCAGCCAAGCTGGGACAGGGGCCCCTCAGCCCCAGCATTTT.

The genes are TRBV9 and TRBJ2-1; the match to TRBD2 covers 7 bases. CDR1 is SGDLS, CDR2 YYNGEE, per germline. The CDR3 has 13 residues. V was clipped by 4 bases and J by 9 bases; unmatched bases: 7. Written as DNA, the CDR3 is TGTGCCAGCAGCCCCCGGGAGGTAGGTGAGCAGTTCTTC. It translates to CASSPREVGEQFF.

The chain's CDR3 is CASSYPLSEATQAYEQYF. The CDR3 DNA reads TGTGCCAGCAGCTACCCGCTAAGCGAGGCAACTCAAGCCTACGAGCAGTACTTC. The J gene is TRBJ2-7, the V gene TRBV28; D gene ambiguous. Germline V lookup: CDR1 MDHEN, CDR2 SYDVKM. V lost 6 bases, J lost 2 bases, and 26 bases lay in between. The CDR3 length is 18 residues.

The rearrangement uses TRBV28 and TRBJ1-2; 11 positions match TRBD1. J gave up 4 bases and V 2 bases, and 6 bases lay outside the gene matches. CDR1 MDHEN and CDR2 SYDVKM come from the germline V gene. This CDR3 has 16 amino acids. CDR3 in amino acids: CASSLEDRGLGYGYTF. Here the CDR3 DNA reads TGTGCCAGCAGTTTAGAGGACAGGGGGCTAGGCTATGGCTACACCTTC.

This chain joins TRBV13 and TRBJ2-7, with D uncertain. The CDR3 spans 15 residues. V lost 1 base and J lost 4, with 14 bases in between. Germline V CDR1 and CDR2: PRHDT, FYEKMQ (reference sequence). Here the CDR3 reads CASSLAADVSYEQYF. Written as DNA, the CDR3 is TGTGCCAGCAGCTTAGCGGCCGACGTCTCATACGAGCAGTACTTC.

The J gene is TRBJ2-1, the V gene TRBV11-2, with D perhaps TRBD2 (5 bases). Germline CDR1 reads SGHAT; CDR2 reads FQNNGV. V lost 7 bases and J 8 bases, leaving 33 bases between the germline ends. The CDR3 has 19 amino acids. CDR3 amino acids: CASTNRPIRRSGSGDEQFF. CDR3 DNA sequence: TGTGCCAGCACCAACAGACCCATTCGGCGGTCGGGGTCCGGGGATGAGCAGTTCTTC.

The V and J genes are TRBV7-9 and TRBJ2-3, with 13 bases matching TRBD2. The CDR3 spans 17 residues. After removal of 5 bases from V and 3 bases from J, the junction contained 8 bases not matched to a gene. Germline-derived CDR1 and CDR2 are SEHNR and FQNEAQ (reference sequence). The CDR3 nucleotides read TGTGCCAGCAGCATGGGACTAGCGGGATCGAGAACAGATACGCAGTATTTT. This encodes CASSMGLAGSRTDTQYF.

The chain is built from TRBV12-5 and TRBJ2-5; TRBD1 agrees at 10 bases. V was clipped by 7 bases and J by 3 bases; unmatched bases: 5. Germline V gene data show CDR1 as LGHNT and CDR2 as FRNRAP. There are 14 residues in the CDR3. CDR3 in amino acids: CASAKGQGKETQYF. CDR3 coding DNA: TGTGCTAGTGCCAAGGGACAGGGGAAAGAGACCCAGTACTTC.

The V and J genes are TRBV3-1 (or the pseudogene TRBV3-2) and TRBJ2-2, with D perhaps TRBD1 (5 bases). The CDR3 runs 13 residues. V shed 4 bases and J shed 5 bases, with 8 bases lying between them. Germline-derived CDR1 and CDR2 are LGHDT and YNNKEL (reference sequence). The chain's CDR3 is CASSLQGTGELFF. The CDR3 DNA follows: TGTGCCAGCAGCCTGCAGGGTACCGGGGAGCTGTTTTTT.

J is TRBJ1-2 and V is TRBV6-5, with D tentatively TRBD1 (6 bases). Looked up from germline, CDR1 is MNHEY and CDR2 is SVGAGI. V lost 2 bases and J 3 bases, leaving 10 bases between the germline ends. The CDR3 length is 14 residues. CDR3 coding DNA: TGTGCCAGCAGTTACGCGTACAGGGACTATGGCTACACCTTC. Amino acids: CASSYAYRDYGYTF.

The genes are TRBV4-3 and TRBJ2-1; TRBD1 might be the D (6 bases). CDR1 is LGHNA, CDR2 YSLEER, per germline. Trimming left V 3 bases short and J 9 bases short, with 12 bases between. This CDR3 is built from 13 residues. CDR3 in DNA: TGCGCCAGCAGCCACCACAGGGAAGCTGAGCAGTTCTTC. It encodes CASSHHREAEQFF.

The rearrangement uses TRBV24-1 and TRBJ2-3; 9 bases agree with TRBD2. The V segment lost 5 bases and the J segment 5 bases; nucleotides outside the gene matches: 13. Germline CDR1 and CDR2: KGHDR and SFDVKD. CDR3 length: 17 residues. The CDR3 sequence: CATSAPNSGSSGDTQYF. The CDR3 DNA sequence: TGTGCCACCAGTGCCCCAAATAGCGGGAGTTCGGGAGATACGCAGTATTTT.

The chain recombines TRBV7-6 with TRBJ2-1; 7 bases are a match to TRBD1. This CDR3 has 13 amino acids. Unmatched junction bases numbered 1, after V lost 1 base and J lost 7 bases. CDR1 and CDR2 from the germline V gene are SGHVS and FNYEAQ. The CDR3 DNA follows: TGTGCCAGCAGCTTAGACAGGGGAAATGAGCAGTTCTTC. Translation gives CASSLDRGNEQFF.

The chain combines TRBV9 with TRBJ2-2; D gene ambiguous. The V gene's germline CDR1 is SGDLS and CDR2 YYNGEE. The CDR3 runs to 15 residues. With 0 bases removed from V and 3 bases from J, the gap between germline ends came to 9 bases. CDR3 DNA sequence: TGTGCCAGCAGCGTAGATTCTAGGTACACCGGGGAGCTGTTTTTT. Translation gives CASSVDSRYTGELFF. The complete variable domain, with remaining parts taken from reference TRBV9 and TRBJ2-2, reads DSGVTQTPKHLITATGQRVTLRCSPRSGDLSVYWYQQSLDQGLQFLIQYYNGEERAKGNILERFSAQQFPDLHSELNLSSLELGDSALYFCASSVDSRYTGELFFGEGSRLTVL.

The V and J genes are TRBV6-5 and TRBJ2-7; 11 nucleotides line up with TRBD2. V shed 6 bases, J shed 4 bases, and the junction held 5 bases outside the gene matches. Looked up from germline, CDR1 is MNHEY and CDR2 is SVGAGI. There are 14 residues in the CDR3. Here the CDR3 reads CASRETSGNYEQYF. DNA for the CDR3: TGTGCCAGCAGAGAGACTAGCGGGAATTACGAGCAGTACTTC.

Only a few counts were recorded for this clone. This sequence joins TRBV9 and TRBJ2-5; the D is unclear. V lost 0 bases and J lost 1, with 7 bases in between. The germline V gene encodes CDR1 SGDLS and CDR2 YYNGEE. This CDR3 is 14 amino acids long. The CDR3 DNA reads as TGTGCCAGCAGCGTAGGCACCACCCAAGAGACCCAGTACTTC. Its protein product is CASSVGTTQETQYF.

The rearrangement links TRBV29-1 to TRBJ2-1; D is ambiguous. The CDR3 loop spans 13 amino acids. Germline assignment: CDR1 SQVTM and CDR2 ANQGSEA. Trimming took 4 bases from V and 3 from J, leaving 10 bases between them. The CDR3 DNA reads TGCAGCGTTGTAGGGTGGGGCTACAATGAGCAGTTCTTC. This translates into CSVVGWGYNEQFF.

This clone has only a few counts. The CDR3 is CASSLLAYTYEQYF. The CDR3 nucleotides read TGTGCCAGCAGTCTACTAGCATACACCTACGAGCAGTACTTC. The V and J genes are TRBV2 and TRBJ2-7; D might be TRBD2 (6 bases). The CDR3 is made up of 14 amino acids. Germline CDR1 is SNHLY and CDR2 is FYNNEI. V was cut by 5 bases and J by 2 bases, with 13 bases left in between.